This T cell receptor beta chain was identified during a study of tumor-infiltrating lymphocytes in primary liver carcinoma. At the level of the study: The patients comprised men and women between the ages of 30 and 69 years.

The source material, roughly 18-30 mg of unsorted bulk tissue, was used to co-extract RNA and DNA. There were only treatment-naive patients, all with chronic HBV infection. Trimming pared 1 base from V and 0 bases from J, leaving 9 bases between. Per germline, CDR1 DFQATT and CDR2 SNEGSKA (reference sequence). The CDR3 is made up of 14 amino acids. The authors made TCR beta cDNA from about 500 ng total RNA with a constant-region primer. ARM-PCR was slightly modified, and three nested multiplex PCR rounds with it gave rise to the TCR beta libraries. A C-beta reverse primer and TRBV1-TRBV30 forward primers served in each of the first two PCR rounds, at about 10 cycles apiece. MiXCR, run by TCRdb on the multiplex PCR reads, gives a single entry per CDR3 protein. The repertoire holds about 54,000 distinct CDR3 sequences, with about 80% as singletons. This clonotype was seen a single time.

The material sequenced was liver tumor tissue from sampling region 2. Subset here: tumor region T2, inferior pole. The chain combines TRBV20-1 with TRBJ2-5; tentative D call: TRBD1 (6 bases). The clonotype was recovered from a man aged 40-55 years with primary liver carcinoma and hepatitis B virus infection. Here the CDR3 DNA reads TGCAGTGCTAGAGCTGGGGGCTACCAAGAGACCCAGTACTTC. Protein: CSARAGGYQETQYF.